The rows below give T cell receptor beta chains drawn from one sample of a study of graft-versus-host responses after intestinal transplantation. Libraries were prepared by immunoSEQ multiplex PCR; TCRdb keeps only in-frame clonotypes and omits some of them. The sample lists about 96,000 clones, about 90% seen once, with roughly 0.17% in the top ten. These receptors' antigens are unknown. The sequenced sample was unstimulated CD4+ T cells sorted from spleen or lymph node cells, obtained before intestinal transplant. Every receptor here comes from a human donor who received an intestinal transplant. CDR3s include the opening cysteine and the closing phenylalanine or tryptophan.

v_call: TRBV7-2
j_call: TRBJ1-2
cdr3_aa: CASSLDAVNYGYTF

v_call: TRBV19
j_call: TRBJ1-2
cdr3_aa: CASSDTAFRYGYTF

v_call: TRBV6-5
j_call: TRBJ2-1
cdr3_aa: CASGLSGGPTNEQFF

v_call: TRBV6-1
j_call: NA
cdr3_aa: CASSENRNHEQYF

v_call: TRBV6-5
j_call: TRBJ1-2
cdr3_aa: CASSYGTRGNYGYTF

v_call: TRBV4-1
j_call: TRBJ1-5
cdr3_aa: CASSQEVQGNQPQHF

v_call: TRBV10-3
j_call: TRBJ1-5
cdr3_aa: CATQLNSNQPQHF

v_call: TRBV5-5
j_call: TRBJ1-4
cdr3_aa: CASSLYRNEKLFF

v_call: TRBV9
j_call: NA
cdr3_aa: CASSVDRRDSSYEQYF

v_call: TRBV5-1
j_call: TRBJ2-2
cdr3_aa: CASSLLTSMAGELFF

v_call: TRBV2
j_call: TRBJ1-2
cdr3_aa: CASSWTGGYGYTF

v_call: TRBV6-1
j_call: TRBJ2-7
cdr3_aa: CASIVSGVTSYEQYF

v_call: TRBV5-1
j_call: TRBJ1-3
cdr3_aa: CASSLQVSGNTIYF

v_call: TRBV5-4
j_call: TRBJ2-7
cdr3_aa: CASSATGYEQYF

v_call: TRBV29-1
j_call: TRBJ2-2
cdr3_aa: CSVEQGTGELFF

v_call: TRBV19
j_call: TRBJ1-5
cdr3_aa: CASSRDRQVPYHSNQPQHF

v_call: TRBV6-1
j_call: TRBJ2-7
cdr3_aa: CASSLQTGGVHEQYF

v_call: TRBV7-6
j_call: TRBJ2-3
cdr3_aa: CASSPQGFTDTQYF

v_call: TRBV6-1
j_call: TRBJ2-3
cdr3_aa: CASSASGRADTQYF

v_call: TRBV10-1
j_call: TRBJ2-7
cdr3_aa: CASSETGHNPYEQYF

v_call: TRBV2
j_call: TRBJ2-5
cdr3_aa: CASTGGETQYF

v_call: TRBV27
j_call: TRBJ1-5
cdr3_aa: CASSLGQGNQPQHF

v_call: TRBV19
j_call: TRBJ2-7
cdr3_aa: CASSTQGSPSYEQYF

v_call: TRBV6-1
j_call: TRBJ2-2
cdr3_aa: CASSQTGRVTGELFF

v_call: TRBV19
j_call: TRBJ2-2
cdr3_aa: CASSALPGQGTPTGELFF

v_call: TRBV4-2
j_call: TRBJ2-1
cdr3_aa: CASSQSGPGLAGGSSYNEQFF

v_call: TRBV6-6
j_call: TRBJ1-1
cdr3_aa: CASSYSFPGLNTEAFF

v_call: TRBV9
j_call: TRBJ2-7
cdr3_aa: CASSGRDRGGYEQYF

v_call: TRBV5-1
j_call: TRBJ1-1
cdr3_aa: CASTVQGGRGTEAFF

v_call: TRBV4-2
j_call: TRBJ2-2
cdr3_aa: CASSQDIPGTGELFF

v_call: TRBV4-2
j_call: TRBJ2-5
cdr3_aa: CASSPQRTSGYQETQYF

v_call: TRBV7-2
j_call: TRBJ1-3
cdr3_aa: CASSLGLNRDPGNTIYF

v_call: TRBV5-1
j_call: TRBJ1-2
cdr3_aa: CASSYVSINYGYTF

v_call: TRBV18
j_call: TRBJ2-7
cdr3_aa: CASSPPSGTLRGQYF

v_call: TRBV10-2
j_call: TRBJ2-5
cdr3_aa: CASSHLIAGLVRETQYF

v_call: TRBV29-1
j_call: TRBJ2-7
cdr3_aa: CSVAGAGGGSYEQYF

v_call: TRBV5-1
j_call: TRBJ2-3
cdr3_aa: CASSLGSGSLDTQYF

v_call: TRBV4-3
j_call: TRBJ2-7
cdr3_aa: CASLPVDRGTYEQYF

v_call: TRBV29-1
j_call: TRBJ1-4
cdr3_aa: CSVVWFGGEKLFF

v_call: TRBV15
j_call: TRBJ1-3
cdr3_aa: CATSRAQGQLSGNTIYF

v_call: TRBV7-2
j_call: TRBJ2-1
cdr3_aa: CASSLVSGILYNEQFF

v_call: TRBV19
j_call: TRBJ2-6
cdr3_aa: CASSRGLTSGANVLTF

v_call: TRBV5-1
j_call: TRBJ2-6
cdr3_aa: CASSLGAGANVLTF

v_call: TRBV6-1
j_call: TRBJ1-5
cdr3_aa: CASSEAKLGAGQPQHF

v_call: TRBV7-9
j_call: TRBJ2-3
cdr3_aa: CLVEDTQYF

v_call: TRBV6-5
j_call: TRBJ2-1
cdr3_aa: CASSFSGEQFF

v_call: TRBV9
j_call: TRBJ1-1
cdr3_aa: CASSETVDTEAFF

v_call: TRBV6-1
j_call: TRBJ1-1
cdr3_aa: CASSEVTLLEVNTEAFF

v_call: TRBV12-5
j_call: TRBJ2-1
cdr3_aa: CASGLWLDEQFF

v_call: TRBV10-1
j_call: TRBJ2-3
cdr3_aa: CASSKAGATDTQYF

v_call: TRBV7-7
j_call: TRBJ2-1
cdr3_aa: CASSLYQRGGPVLYNEQFF